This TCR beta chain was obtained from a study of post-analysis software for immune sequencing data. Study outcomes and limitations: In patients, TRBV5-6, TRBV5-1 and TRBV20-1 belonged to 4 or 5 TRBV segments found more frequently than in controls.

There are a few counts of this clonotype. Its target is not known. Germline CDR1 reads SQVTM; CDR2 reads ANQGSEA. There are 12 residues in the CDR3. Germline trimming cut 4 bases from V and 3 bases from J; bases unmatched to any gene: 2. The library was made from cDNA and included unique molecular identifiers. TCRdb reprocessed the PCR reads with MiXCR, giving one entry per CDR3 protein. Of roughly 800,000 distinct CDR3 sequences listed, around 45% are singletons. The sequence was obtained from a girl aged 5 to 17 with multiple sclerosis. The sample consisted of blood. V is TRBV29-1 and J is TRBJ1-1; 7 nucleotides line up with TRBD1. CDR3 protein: CSVAQGDTEAFF. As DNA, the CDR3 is TGCAGCGTTGCTCAGGGGGACACTGAAGCTTTCTTT.